This T cell receptor (beta chain) is drawn from a study of blood T cell repertoires in COVID-19. Study in general: Sites in the United States, Italy and Spain provided acute and convalescent COVID-19 samples. Sources were T cells, B-cell-depleted T cells, or PBMCs; the material itself was cDNA or gDNA.

V gave up 0 bases and J gave up 6 bases, with 12 bases separating them. Germline assignment: CDR1 SGHRS and CDR2 YFSETQ. This CDR3 spans 14 amino acids. Libraries were prepared by immunoSEQ multiplex PCR; TCRdb keeps only in-frame clonotypes and omits some of them. The sample carries more than 50,000 clones, almost 85% recorded once. This chain links TRBV5-1 with TRBJ1-1, with no clear D. The sequence was collected from a human donor in a cohort sampled during active COVID-19. Sequenced: peripheral blood. CDR3 nucleotide sequence: TGCGCCAGCAGCTTGGTGGGTCGAGGCGCTGAAGCTTTCTTT. Protein product: CASSLVGRGAEAFF.